These T cell receptor beta chains were read from a single sample in a study of T cells in Graves' hyperthyroidism and ophthalmopathy. Using its own MiXCR run on the multiplex PCR reads, TCRdb lists one record per CDR3 protein. This table has approximately 610,000 distinct CDR3 sequences, about 15% appearing once. Sequencing input: blood. All receptors come from a woman aged 40-49 years with Graves' ophthalmopathy. CDR3s include the opening cysteine and the closing phenylalanine or tryptophan. A D gene is named only where the DNA matches it firmly. A clone size is listed for some rows: how often the clone was seen (once, few, many), or a class if it is expanded.

d_call: TRBD2
clone_size: once
v_call: TRBV20-1
j_call: TRBJ2-7
cdr3_aa: CSAMTRTSGYEQYF
cdr3_nt: TGCAGTGCGATGACCAGGACTAGCGGATACGAGCAGTACTTC

d_call: -
clone_size: many
v_call: TRBV6-5
j_call: TRBJ2-5
cdr3_aa: CASPEGYPGETQYF
cdr3_nt: TGTGCCAGCCCCGAGGGGTATCCGGGGGAGACCCAGTACTTC

d_call: -
clone_size: -
v_call: TRBV6-2/TRBV6-3
j_call: TRBJ2-7
cdr3_aa: CASVRDTSYEQYF
cdr3_nt: TGTGCCAGCGTACGGGACACATCCTACGAGCAGTACTTC

d_call: -
clone_size: -
v_call: TRBV6-2/TRBV6-3
j_call: TRBJ1-5
cdr3_aa: CASSLVYPPNQPQHF
cdr3_nt: TGTGCCAGCAGTTTAGTTTATCCACCCAATCAGCCCCAGCATTTT

d_call: -
clone_size: many
v_call: TRBV28
j_call: TRBJ1-1
cdr3_aa: CAGGTAKTEAFF
cdr3_nt: TGTGCCGGAGGGACGGCAAAGACTGAAGCTTTCTTT

d_call: -
clone_size: few
v_call: TRBV30
j_call: TRBJ1-2
cdr3_aa: CAWSVLAGEGYTF
cdr3_nt: TGTGCCTGGAGTGTACTTGCGGGGGAGGGCTACACCTTC

d_call: -
clone_size: many
v_call: TRBV6-5
j_call: TRBJ1-6
cdr3_aa: CASSYEENSPLHF
cdr3_nt: TGTGCCAGCAGTTACGAGGAGAATTCACCCCTCCACTTT

d_call: -
clone_size: many
v_call: TRBV12-3/TRBV12-4
j_call: TRBJ2-5
cdr3_aa: CASRKGRDVAQETQYF
cdr3_nt: TGTGCCAGCAGGAAGGGGCGGGACGTCGCGCAAGAGACCCAGTACTTC

d_call: -
clone_size: many
v_call: TRBV6-2/TRBV6-3
j_call: TRBJ2-7
cdr3_aa: CASSYSTGEGDYEQYF
cdr3_nt: TGTGCCAGCAGTTACTCGACGGGAGAGGGGGACTACGAGCAGTACTTC

d_call: TRBD2
clone_size: many
v_call: TRBV19
j_call: TRBJ2-6
cdr3_aa: CASSIGLAVLGANVLTF
cdr3_nt: TGTGCCAGTAGTATCGGACTAGCCGTACTTGGGGCCAACGTCCTGACTTTC

d_call: TRBD1
clone_size: many
v_call: TRBV4-2
j_call: TRBJ1-2
cdr3_aa: CASSPGRGAGYGYTF
cdr3_nt: TGTGCCAGCAGCCCAGGCAGGGGGGCGGGCTATGGCTACACCTTC

d_call: -
clone_size: -
v_call: TRBV6-1
j_call: TRBJ2-5
cdr3_aa: CASSEGPGGPQETQYF
cdr3_nt: TGTGCCAGCAGTGAAGGCCCCGGAGGGCCCCAAGAGACCCAGTACTTC

d_call: -
clone_size: -
v_call: TRBV5-1
j_call: TRBJ1-1
cdr3_aa: CASSLGYRPNTEAFF
cdr3_nt: TGCGCCAGCAGCTTGGGATATAGGCCGAACACTGAAGCTTTCTTT

d_call: -
clone_size: -
v_call: TRBV6-1
j_call: TRBJ2-5
cdr3_aa: CASSLQGGSQETQYF
cdr3_nt: TGTGCCAGCAGCCTACAGGGTGGGAGCCAAGAGACCCAGTACTTC

d_call: -
clone_size: many
v_call: TRBV15
j_call: TRBJ1-1
cdr3_aa: CATSSPTALNTEAFF
cdr3_nt: TGTGCCACCAGCAGTCCGACGGCCCTGAACACTGAAGCTTTCTTT

d_call: -
clone_size: few
v_call: TRBV28
j_call: TRBJ1-1
cdr3_aa: CASKWGGVDTEAFF
cdr3_nt: TGTGCCAGCAAGTGGGGGGGGGTTGACACTGAAGCTTTCTTT

d_call: -
clone_size: many
v_call: TRBV28
j_call: TRBJ2-7
cdr3_aa: CASSFGGDYEQYF
cdr3_nt: TGTGCCAGCAGTTTTGGCGGGGACTACGAGCAGTACTTC

d_call: -
clone_size: few
v_call: TRBV5-1
j_call: TRBJ2-5
cdr3_aa: CASSLGVERQEAQYF
cdr3_nt: TGCGCCAGCAGCTTGGGGGTAGAGAGGCAAGAGGCCCAGTACTTC

d_call: TRBD1
clone_size: few
v_call: TRBV18
j_call: TRBJ1-5
cdr3_aa: CASSPTGLTNQPQHF
cdr3_nt: TGTGCCAGCTCACCGACAGGGCTCACCAATCAGCCCCAGCATTTT

d_call: TRBD1
clone_size: many
v_call: TRBV28
j_call: TRBJ2-7
cdr3_aa: CASSLRDRSYEQYF
cdr3_nt: TGTGCCAGCAGTTTACGGGACAGGTCCTACGAGCAGTACTTC

d_call: TRBD2
clone_size: many
v_call: TRBV11-1
j_call: TRBJ2-2
cdr3_aa: CASSFPTSGRINTGELFF
cdr3_nt: TGTGCCAGCAGCTTCCCGACTAGCGGGAGGATTAACACCGGGGAGCTGTTTTTT

d_call: -
clone_size: -
v_call: TRBV5-1
j_call: TRBJ2-1
cdr3_aa: CASSRAPGEAYNEQFF
cdr3_nt: TGCGCCAGCAGCCGTGCCCCAGGGGAGGCGTACAATGAGCAGTTCTTC

d_call: TRBD1
clone_size: few
v_call: TRBV9
j_call: TRBJ2-2
cdr3_aa: CASSVGSGGRAGELFF
cdr3_nt: TGTGCCAGCAGCGTAGGCTCAGGGGGCAGGGCCGGGGAGCTGTTTTTT

d_call: TRBD2
clone_size: many
v_call: TRBV6-2/TRBV6-3
j_call: TRBJ2-5
cdr3_aa: CASRGLAGRETQYF
cdr3_nt: TGTGCCAGCCGAGGACTAGCGGGACGGGAGACCCAGTACTTC